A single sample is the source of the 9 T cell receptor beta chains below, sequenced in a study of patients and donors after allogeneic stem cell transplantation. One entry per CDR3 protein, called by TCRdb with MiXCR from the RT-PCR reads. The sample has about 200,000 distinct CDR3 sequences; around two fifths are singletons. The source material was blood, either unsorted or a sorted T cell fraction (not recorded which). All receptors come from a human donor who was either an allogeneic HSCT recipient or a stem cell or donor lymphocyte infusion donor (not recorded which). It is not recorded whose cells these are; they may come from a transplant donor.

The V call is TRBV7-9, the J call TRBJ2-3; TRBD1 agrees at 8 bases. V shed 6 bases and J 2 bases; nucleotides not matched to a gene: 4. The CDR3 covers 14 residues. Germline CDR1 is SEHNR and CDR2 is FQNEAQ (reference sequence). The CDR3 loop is CASRTGGTTDTQYF. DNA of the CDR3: TGTGCCAGCAGAACAGGGGGGACCACAGATACGCAGTATTTT. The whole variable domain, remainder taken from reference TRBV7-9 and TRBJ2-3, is DTGVSQNPRHKITKRGQNVTFRCDPISEHNRLYWYRQTLGQGPEFLTYFQNEAQLEKSRLLSDRFSAERPKGSFSTLEIQRTEQGDSAMYLCASRTGGTTDTQYFGPGTRLTVL.

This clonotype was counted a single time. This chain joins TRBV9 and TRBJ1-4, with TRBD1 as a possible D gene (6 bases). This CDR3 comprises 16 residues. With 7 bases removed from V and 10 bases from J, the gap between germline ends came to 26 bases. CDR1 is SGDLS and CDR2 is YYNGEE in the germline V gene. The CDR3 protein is CASGRTAGAGSGKLFF. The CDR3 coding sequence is TGTGCCAGCGGCCGGACCGCGGGGGCAGGTTCTGGAAAACTGTTTTTT.

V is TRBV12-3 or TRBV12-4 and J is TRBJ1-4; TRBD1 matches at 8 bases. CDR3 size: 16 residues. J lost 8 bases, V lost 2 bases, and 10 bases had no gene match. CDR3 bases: TGTGCCAGCAGTTTATACCCGACAGGGGTAACGGAAAAACTGTTTTTT. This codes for CASSLYPTGVTEKLFF.

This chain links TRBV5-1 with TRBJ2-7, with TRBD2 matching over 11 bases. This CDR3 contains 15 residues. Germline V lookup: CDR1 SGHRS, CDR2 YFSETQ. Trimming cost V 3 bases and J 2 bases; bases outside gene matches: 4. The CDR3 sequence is CASSWGTSGPYEQYF. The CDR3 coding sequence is TGCGCCAGCAGCTGGGGGACTAGCGGACCCTACGAGCAGTACTTC.

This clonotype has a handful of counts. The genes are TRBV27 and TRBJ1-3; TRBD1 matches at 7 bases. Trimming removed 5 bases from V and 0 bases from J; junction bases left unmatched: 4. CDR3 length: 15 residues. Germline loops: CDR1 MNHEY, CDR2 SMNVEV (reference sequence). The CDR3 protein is CASSPQGHSGNTIYF. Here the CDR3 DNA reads TGTGCCAGCAGTCCACAGGGGCACTCTGGAAACACCATATATTTT.

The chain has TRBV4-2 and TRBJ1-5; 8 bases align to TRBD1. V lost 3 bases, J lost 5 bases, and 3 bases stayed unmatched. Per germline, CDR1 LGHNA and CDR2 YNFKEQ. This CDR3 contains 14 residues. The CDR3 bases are TGTGCCAGCAGCCACCCGGGACAGGATCAGCCCCAGCATTTT. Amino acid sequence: CASSHPGQDQPQHF.

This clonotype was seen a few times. The CDR3 sequence: CASSYTGVDEQYF. For the CDR3, the DNA is TGTGCCAGCAGCTATACAGGGGTAGACGAGCAGTACTTC. The chain recombines TRBV27 with TRBJ2-7; TRBD1 agrees at 7 bases. CDR1 and CDR2 (germline): MNHEY, SMNVEV (reference sequence). The V gene end was trimmed by 6 bases and the J gene end by 5 bases; junction bases not matched to a gene: 7. The CDR3 covers 13 residues.

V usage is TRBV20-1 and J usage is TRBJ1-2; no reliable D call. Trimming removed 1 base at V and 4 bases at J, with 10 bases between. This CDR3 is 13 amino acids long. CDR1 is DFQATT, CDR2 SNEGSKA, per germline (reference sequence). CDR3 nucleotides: TGCAGTGCTAGAGGAGATCCCGCCTATGGCTACACCTTC. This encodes CSARGDPAYGYTF.

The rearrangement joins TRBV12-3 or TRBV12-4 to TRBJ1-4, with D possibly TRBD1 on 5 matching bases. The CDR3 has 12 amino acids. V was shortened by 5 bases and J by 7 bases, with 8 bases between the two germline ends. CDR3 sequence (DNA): TGTGCCAGCAGTGCAGGGTCTGAAAAACTGTTTTTT. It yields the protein CASSAGSEKLFF.